The rows below give T cell receptor beta chains drawn from one sample of a study of T cell repertoires in cytomegalovirus infection. TCRdb re-called the reads through MiXCR, storing one row per CDR3 protein. This repertoire shows 450,000 to 650,000 distinct CDR3 sequences, about a quarter found once; its top ten account for roughly an eighth. The source material was PBMCs. Receptors were obtained from a human donor in good health (CMV status not recorded). Some clones in this sample may be carry-over from other donors' samples. The CDR3 runs from the conserved cysteine through the conserved F or W.

>TRBJ2-1|TRBV11-2
CASSLGLAGGLYNEQFF
>TRBJ2-1|TRBV7-2
CASSFRTGSSYNEQFF
>TRBJ2-5|TRBV7-8
CASSSDRTQETQYF
>TRBJ2-5|TRBV28
CASSLGLVGAQETQYF
>TRBJ2-5|TRBV5-1
CASSLDTSGAQETQYF
>TRBJ1-4|TRBV9
CASSPNNEKLFF
>TRBJ2-5|TRBV7-8
CASSSQGIQETQYF
>TRBJ2-7|TRBV7-2
CASSLGLRDYEQYF
>TRBJ1-2|TRBV7-3
CASSLLGQGRGYTF
>TRBJ1-4|TRBV19
CASSTGTGKVEKLFF
>TRBJ2-3|TRBV25-1
CASSVAENKGTDTQYF
>TRBJ1-6|TRBV25-1
CASSPGGSPLHF
>TRBJ1-1|TRBV29-1
CSVEAGTGVPEAFF
>TRBJ1-5|TRBV7-9
CASSLEIGTGGQPQHF
>TRBJ1-5|TRBV29-1
CSVLGQSNQPQHF
>TRBJ1-2|TRBV5-1
CASNNQGNYGYTF
>TRBJ1-1|TRBV7-8
CASSSQSWTETTEAFF
>TRBJ2-7|TRBV4-1
CASSQGLRERNEQYF
>TRBJ1-6|TRBV19
CASTATGGNSPLHF
>TRBJ1-4|TRBV7-2
CASSWTGDNEKLFF
>TRBJ2-1|TRBV6-2/TRBV6-3
CASSYQTSGINEQFF
>TRBJ2-1|TRBV28
CASSSPGGIGANEQFF
>TRBJ1-5|TRBV6-2/TRBV6-3
CASSHGGGNQPQHF
>TRBJ1-1|TRBV27
CASSTKTGPSEAFF
>TRBJ2-1|TRBV27
CASSLPGGGYNEQFF
>TRBJ1-2|TRBV29-1
CSVLKRTGVEGYTF
>TRBJ2-2|TRBV12-3/TRBV12-4
CASTRTSGVLDTGELFF
>TRBJ2-7|TRBV5-1
CASSLGEPTYEQYF
>TRBJ1-1|TRBV2
CASSRDKLYTEAFF
>TRBJ1-5|TRBV12-3/TRBV12-4
CASSQGRGVGNQPQHF
>TRBJ2-1|TRBV7-8
CASSLGGLAYNEQFF
>TRBJ1-6|TRBV27
CASSSSTGAYNSPLHF
>TRBJ2-2|TRBV7-6
CASSTRGGQDTGELFF
>TRBJ2-5|TRBV7-2
CASSLGGSGGETQYF
>TRBJ2-1|TRBV28
CASRLTFGTSGRRENEQFF
>TRBJ2-3|TRBV9
CASSDPSGGLDTQYF
>TRBJ1-1|TRBV12-3/TRBV12-4
CASSLGGLRAFF
>TRBJ1-1|TRBV6-5
CASSYAAGSGTEAFF
>TRBJ2-6|TRBV7-9
CASSPRVQAKRSGANVLTF
>TRBJ1-1|TRBV7-9
CASSLLEGVSEAFF
>TRBJ2-1|TRBV7-2
CASSFRQTSYNEQFF
>TRBJ2-2|TRBV25-1
CASSELLLTGELFF
>TRBJ2-2|TRBV2
CASSDRGQRTGELFF
>TRBJ2-5|TRBV6-2/TRBV6-3
CASSYSRLAGYETQYF
>TRBJ2-7|TRBV3-1
CASSLRLAALYEQYF